This T cell receptor (beta chain) was profiled in a study of CD8 T cells in Susac syndrome. Random hexamers were used to reverse transcribe roughly 0.45 to 1 ug of RNA. MiXCR was run by TCRdb on the immunoSEQ multiplex PCR reads, yielding one entry per CDR3 protein. Here the sample spans 150,000 to 200,000 distinct CDR3 sequences, around 94% being singletons. The germline CDR1 and CDR2 sequences are MDHEN and SYDVKM. Trimming removed 7 bases from V and 7 bases from J, with 19 bases in between. This CDR3 is 14 amino acids long. The sequenced material came from CD4+ T cells from PBMCs. This receptor was identified in a human donor with multiple sclerosis. The chain combines TRBV28 with TRBJ2-5, with D possibly called TRBD1 or TRBD2 (5 bases each). The CDR3 region has the DNA TGTGCCAGCATTCCTTATGAGGGGCGAGGGACCCAGTACTTC. It codes for CASIPYEGRGTQYF. Filled out from reference TRBV28 and TRBJ2-5, the complete variable domain reads DVKVTQSSRYLVKRTGEKVFLECVQDMDHENMFWYRQDPGLGLRLIYFSYDVKMKEKGDIPEGYSVSREKKERFSLILESASTNQTSMYLCASIPYEGRGTQYFGPGTRLLVL.